The entry below gives a single TCR beta chain sequence along with its context. As yet, its antigen is unknown. Time point here: new active TB diagnosis, blood taken before or within 7 days of starting treatment. HIV-seronegative South African adults aged 18 years or older had newly diagnosed active tuberculosis. The sample is drawn from a study of T cells in tuberculosis. Study as a whole: Within 7 days of starting treatment, or before, PBMC were stored.

Study observations and caveats: Smaller distances to GMM-specific TCRs suggested their expansion in active tuberculosis. Smaller alpha distances in active tuberculosis partly reflected shorter CDR3-alpha lengths.

CDR3 length: 11 residues. The germline CDR1 and CDR2 sequences are SNHLY and FYNNEI. The V gene lost 7 bases and the J gene lost 6 bases, with 8 bases spanning the gap. Profiled with immunoSEQ multiplex PCR; TCRdb holds only in-frame clones, not every one. This sample has tens of thousands of clones, with less than 95% found just once. The genes are TRBV2 and TRBJ2-3; D gene uncertain. The source was PBMCs, collected at tuberculosis diagnosis. This TCR was sampled from an adult with tuberculosis. CDR3 amino acids: CASNLRDTQYF. In nucleotides, the CDR3 is TGTGCCAGCAATTTGCGGGATACGCAGTATTTT.